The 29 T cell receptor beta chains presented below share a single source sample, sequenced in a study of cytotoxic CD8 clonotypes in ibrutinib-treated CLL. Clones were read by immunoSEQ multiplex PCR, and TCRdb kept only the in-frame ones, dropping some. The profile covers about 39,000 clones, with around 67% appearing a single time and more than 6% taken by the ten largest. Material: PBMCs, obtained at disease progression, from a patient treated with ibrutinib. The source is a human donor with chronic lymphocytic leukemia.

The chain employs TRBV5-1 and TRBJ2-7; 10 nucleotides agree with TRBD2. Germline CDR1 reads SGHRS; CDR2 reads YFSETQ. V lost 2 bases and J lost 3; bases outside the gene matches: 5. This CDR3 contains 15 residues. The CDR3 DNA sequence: TGCGCCAGCAGCTTCGGCACTAGCGGGATCTACGAGCAGTACTTC. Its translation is CASSFGTSGIYEQYF. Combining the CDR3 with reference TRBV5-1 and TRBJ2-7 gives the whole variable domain KAGVTQTPRYLIKTRGQQVTLSCSPISGHRSVSWYQQTPGQGLQFLFEYFSETQRNKGNFPGRFSGRQFSNSRSEMNVSTLELGDSALYLCASSFGTSGIYEQYFGPGTRLTVT.

This chain's CDR3 is CASSPRGGESYEQYF. The CDR3 nucleotides read TGTGCCAGCTCACCACGGGGGGGCGAATCCTACGAGCAGTACTTC. The chain combines TRBV18 with TRBJ2-7; weak D call: TRBD2 (7 bases). The CDR3 consists of 15 residues. Trimming shortened V by 1 base and J by 1 base, and 11 bases separated the two germline ends. Germline loops: CDR1 KGHSH, CDR2 LQKENI.

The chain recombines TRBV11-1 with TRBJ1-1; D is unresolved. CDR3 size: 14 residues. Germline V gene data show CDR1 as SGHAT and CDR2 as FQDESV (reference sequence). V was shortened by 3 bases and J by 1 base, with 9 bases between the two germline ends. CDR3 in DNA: TGTGCCAGCAGCTTCGGACTGTCGAACACTGAAGCTTTCTTT. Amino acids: CASSFGLSNTEAFF.

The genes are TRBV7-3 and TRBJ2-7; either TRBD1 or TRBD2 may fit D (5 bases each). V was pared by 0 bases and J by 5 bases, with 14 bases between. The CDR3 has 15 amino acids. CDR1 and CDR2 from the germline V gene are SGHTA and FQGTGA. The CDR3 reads CASSLTGTGFNEQYF. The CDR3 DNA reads TGTGCCAGCAGCTTAACCGGGACGGGGTTTAACGAGCAGTACTTC.

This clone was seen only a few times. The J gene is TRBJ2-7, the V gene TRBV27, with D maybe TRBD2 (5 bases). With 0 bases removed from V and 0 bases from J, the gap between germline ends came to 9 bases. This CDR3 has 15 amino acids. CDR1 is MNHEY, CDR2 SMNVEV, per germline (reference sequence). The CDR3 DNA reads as TGTGCCAGCAGTTTATCGGAGGCTATCTCCTACGAGCAGTACTTC. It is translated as CASSLSEAISYEQYF.

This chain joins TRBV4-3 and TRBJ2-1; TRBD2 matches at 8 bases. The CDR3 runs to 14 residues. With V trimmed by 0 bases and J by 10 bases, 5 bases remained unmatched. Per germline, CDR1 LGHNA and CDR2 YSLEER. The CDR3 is CASSQDWTSNEQFF. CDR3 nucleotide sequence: TGCGCCAGCAGCCAAGACTGGACTAGCAACGAGCAGTTCTTC.

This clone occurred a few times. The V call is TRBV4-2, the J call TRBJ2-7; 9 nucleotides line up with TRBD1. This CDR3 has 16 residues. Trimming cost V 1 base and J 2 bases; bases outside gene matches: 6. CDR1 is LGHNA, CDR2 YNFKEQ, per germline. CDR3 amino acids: CASSQGPGQGPYEQYF. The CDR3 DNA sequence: TGTGCCAGCAGCCAAGGCCCGGGACAGGGCCCCTACGAGCAGTACTTC.

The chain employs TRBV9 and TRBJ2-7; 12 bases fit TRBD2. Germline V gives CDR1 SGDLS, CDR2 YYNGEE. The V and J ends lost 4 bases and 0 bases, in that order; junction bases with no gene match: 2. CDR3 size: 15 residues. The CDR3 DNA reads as TGTGCCAGCAGCACGACTAGCGGGAGCTCCTACGAGCAGTACTTC. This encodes CASSTTSGSSYEQYF.

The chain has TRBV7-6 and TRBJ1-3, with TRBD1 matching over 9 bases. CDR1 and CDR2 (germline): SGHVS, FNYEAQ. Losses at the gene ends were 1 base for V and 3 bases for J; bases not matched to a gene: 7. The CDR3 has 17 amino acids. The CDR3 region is CASSLGPTGGFGNTIYF. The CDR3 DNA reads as TGTGCCAGCAGCTTAGGGCCAACAGGGGGCTTTGGAAACACCATATATTTT.

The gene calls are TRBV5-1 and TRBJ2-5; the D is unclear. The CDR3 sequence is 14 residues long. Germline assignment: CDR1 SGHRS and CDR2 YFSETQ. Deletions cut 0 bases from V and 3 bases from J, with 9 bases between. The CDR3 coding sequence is TGCGCCAGCAGCTTGGCGAGGCCAGAAGAGACCCAGTACTTC. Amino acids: CASSLARPEETQYF.

Written as DNA, the CDR3 is TGTGCCAGCAGCTTCTCCCCCCAGCGAAACAATGAGCAGTTCTTC. Protein: CASSFSPQRNNEQFF. V is TRBV7-3 and J is TRBJ2-1; unclear D gene. This CDR3 region has 15 residues. Trimming stripped 3 bases from V and 5 bases from J, with 14 bases between. Germline-derived CDR1 and CDR2 are SGHTA and FQGTGA.

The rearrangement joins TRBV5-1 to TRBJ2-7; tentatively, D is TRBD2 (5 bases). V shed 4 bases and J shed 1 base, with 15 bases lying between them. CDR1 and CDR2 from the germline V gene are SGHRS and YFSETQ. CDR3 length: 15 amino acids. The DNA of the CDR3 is TGCGCCAGCAGCAGAGGAGGTGGAGAATCCTACGAGCAGTACTTC. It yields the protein CASSRGGGESYEQYF.

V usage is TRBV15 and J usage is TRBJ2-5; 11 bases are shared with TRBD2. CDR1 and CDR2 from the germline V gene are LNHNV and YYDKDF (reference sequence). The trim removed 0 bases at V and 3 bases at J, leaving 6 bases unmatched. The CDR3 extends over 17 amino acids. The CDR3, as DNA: TGTGCCACCAGCAGAGATAGGGGGACTAGCGGCAAAGAGACCCAGTACTTC. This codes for CATSRDRGTSGKETQYF.

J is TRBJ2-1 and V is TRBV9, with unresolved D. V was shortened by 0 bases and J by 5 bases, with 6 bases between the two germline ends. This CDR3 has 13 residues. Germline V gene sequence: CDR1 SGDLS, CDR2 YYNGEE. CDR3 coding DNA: TGTGCCAGCAGCGTAGGGCCCAACAATGAGCAGTTCTTC. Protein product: CASSVGPNNEQFF.

DNA of the CDR3: TGTGCCAGCAGCCAATCGGGGCAGGTCTATGGCTACACCTTC. This encodes CASSQSGQVYGYTF. The chain couples TRBV16 to TRBJ1-2, with D perhaps TRBD1 (5 bases). The CDR3 is 14 amino acids. Per germline, CDR1 KGHSY and CDR2 FQNENV. Trimming cost V 0 bases and J 4 bases, with 9 bases left between them.

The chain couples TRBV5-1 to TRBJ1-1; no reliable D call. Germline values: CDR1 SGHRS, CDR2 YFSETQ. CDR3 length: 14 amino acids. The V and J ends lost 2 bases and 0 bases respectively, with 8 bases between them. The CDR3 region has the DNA TGCGCCAGCAGCTTCGGGGTAGTGAACACTGAAGCTTTCTTT. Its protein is CASSFGVVNTEAFF.

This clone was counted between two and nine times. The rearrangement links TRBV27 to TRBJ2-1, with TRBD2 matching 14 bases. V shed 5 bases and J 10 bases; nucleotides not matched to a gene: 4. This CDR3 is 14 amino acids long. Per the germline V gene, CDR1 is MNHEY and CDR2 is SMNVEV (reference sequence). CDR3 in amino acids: CASSLGLAGVEQFF. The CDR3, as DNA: TGTGCCAGCAGTCTGGGACTAGCGGGAGTGGAGCAGTTCTTC.

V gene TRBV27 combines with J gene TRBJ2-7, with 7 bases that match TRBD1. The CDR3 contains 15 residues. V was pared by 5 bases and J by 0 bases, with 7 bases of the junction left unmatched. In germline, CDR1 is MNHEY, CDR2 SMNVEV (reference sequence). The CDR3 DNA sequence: TGTGCCAGCAGTCCCCAGGGACAGTCCTCCTACGAGCAGTACTTC. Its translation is CASSPQGQSSYEQYF.

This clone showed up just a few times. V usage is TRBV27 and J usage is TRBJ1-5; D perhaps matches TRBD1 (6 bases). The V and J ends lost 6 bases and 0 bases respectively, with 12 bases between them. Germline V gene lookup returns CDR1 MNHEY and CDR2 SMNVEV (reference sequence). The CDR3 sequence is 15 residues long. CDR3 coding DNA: TGTGCCAGCAGCCGAGGGGGATATAGCAATCAGCCCCAGCATTTT. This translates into CASSRGGYSNQPQHF.

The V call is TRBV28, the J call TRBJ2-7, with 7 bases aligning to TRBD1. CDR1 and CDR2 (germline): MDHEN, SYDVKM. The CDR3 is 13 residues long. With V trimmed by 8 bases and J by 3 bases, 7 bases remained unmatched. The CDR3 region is CASRPGTDYEQYF. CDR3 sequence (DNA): TGTGCCAGCCGGCCCGGGACAGACTACGAGCAGTACTTC.

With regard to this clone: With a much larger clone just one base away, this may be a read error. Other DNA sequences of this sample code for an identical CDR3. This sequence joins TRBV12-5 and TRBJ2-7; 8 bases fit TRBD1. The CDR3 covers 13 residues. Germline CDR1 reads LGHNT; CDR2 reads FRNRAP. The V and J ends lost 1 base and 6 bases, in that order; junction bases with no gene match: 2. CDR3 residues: CASGLGTGSEQYF. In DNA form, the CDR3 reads TGTGCTAGTGGTTTGGGGACAGGGTCCGAGCAGTACTTC.

CDR3 amino acids: CASSQEMDRGQPQHF. In DNA, the CDR3 is TGCGCCAGCAGCCAAGAGATGGACCGTGGGCAGCCCCAGCATTTT. The rearrangement links TRBV4-3 to TRBJ1-5; D not certain. Germline CDR1 and CDR2: LGHNA and YSLEER. The CDR3 has 15 amino acids. V was clipped by 0 bases and J by 7 bases, with 13 bases between them.

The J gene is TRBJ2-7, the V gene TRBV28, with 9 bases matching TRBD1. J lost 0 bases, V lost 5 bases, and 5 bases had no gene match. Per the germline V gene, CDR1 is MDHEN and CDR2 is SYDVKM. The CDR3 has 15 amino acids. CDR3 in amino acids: CASSKGTGFSYEQYF. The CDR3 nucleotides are TGTGCCAGCAGTAAGGGGACAGGGTTCTCCTACGAGCAGTACTTC.

The CDR3 spells CASSLTGDATNEKLFF. Written as DNA, the CDR3 is TGTGCCAGCAGCTTGACAGGGGACGCAACTAATGAAAAACTGTTTTTT. The rearrangement uses TRBV5-4 and TRBJ1-4, with 7 bases fitting TRBD1. Per the germline V gene, CDR1 is SGHNT and CDR2 is YYREEE (reference sequence). With V trimmed by 1 base and J by 0 bases, 3 bases remained unmatched. This CDR3 spans 16 amino acids.

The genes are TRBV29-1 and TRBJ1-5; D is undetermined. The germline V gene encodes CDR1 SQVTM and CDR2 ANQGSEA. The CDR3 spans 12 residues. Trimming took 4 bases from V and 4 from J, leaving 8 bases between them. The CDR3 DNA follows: TGCAGCGTTGCCCAGCTTAATCAGCCCCAGCATTTT. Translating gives CSVAQLNQPQHF.

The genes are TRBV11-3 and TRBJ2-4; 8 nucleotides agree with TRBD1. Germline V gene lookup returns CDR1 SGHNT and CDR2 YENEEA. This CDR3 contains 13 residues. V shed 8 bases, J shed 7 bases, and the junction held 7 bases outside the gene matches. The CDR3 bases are TGTGCCAGCGGAGGGACAGGACGTAACATTCAGTACTTC. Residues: CASGGTGRNIQYF.

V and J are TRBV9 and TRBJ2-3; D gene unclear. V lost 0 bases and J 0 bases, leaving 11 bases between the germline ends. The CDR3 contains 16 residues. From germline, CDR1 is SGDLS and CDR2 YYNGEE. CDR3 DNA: TGTGCCAGCAGCGTAGCTCGACGATCTAGCACAGATACGCAGTATTTT. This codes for CASSVARRSSTDTQYF.

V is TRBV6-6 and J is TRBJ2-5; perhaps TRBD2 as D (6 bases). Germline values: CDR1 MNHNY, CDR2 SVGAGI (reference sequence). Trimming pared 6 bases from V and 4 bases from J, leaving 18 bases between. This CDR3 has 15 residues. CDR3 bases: TGTGCCAGCAGCCGAGGGACTGCGGTAGGAGAGACCCAGTACTTC. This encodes CASSRGTAVGETQYF.

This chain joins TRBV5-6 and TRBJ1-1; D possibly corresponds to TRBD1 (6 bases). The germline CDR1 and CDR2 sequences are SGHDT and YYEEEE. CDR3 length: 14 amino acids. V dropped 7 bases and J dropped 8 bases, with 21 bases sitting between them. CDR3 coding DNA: TGTGCCAGCCAGGCAGGCTGGGGGGCCGCCGAAGCTTTCTTT. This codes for CASQAGWGAAEAFF.